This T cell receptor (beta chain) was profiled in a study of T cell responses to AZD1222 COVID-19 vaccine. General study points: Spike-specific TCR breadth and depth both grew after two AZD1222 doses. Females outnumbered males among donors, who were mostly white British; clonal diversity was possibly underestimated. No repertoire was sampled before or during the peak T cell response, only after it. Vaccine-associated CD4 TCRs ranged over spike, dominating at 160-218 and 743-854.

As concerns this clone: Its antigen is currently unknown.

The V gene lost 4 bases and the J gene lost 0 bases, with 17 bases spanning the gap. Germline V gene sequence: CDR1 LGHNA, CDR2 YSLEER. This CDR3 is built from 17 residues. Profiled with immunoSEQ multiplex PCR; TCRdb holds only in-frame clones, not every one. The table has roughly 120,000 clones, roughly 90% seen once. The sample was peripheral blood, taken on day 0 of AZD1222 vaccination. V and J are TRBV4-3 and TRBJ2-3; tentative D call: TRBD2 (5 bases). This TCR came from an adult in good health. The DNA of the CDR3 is TGCGCCAGCAGCCCGGGGAGTGGCTACTTAAGCACAGATACGCAGTATTTT. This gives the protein CASSPGSGYLSTDTQYF.